This T cell receptor beta chain derives from a study of blood T cell repertoires in COVID-19. Study-wide context: Italy, Spain and the United States were the sources of the convalescent and acute COVID-19 samples. PBMCs, B-cell-depleted T cells, or T cells provided the cDNA or gDNA that made up the material.

The method was immunoSEQ multiplex PCR; TCRdb's version includes in-frame clones alone and lacks a portion of them. The table records 200,000 to 250,000 clones, around 89% of them present only once. The CDR3 has 15 amino acids. CDR1 is LNHDA and CDR2 is SQIVND in the germline V gene (reference sequence). V was trimmed by 10 bases and J by 4 bases, leaving 19 bases between them. The TCR was taken from a woman in her thirties or forties with acute or convalescent COVID-19. The chain couples TRBV19 to TRBJ1-4; possible D gene TRBD1, 5 bases. Sequencing used peripheral blood. CDR3 in DNA: TGTGCCACCTTGAAAGGAGGGACCCTTAATGAAAAACTGTTTTTT. This encodes CATLKGGTLNEKLFF.